Presented here are 22 T cell receptor beta chains from one specimen sequenced in a study of CD8+ T cells in alopecia areata. cDNA serving as the sequencing template came from extracted, reverse transcribed RNA. Data came from immunoSEQ multiplex PCR; TCRdb stores just in-frame clones and leaves some out. Here the sample spans about 98,000 clones, roughly 42% being singletons. The sample taken for sequencing was CD4+ T cells sorted from blood. These receptors were taken from a human donor with alopecia areata.

This clone was seen a few times. The J gene is TRBJ2-3, the V gene TRBV15; the D is unclear. The V end lost 0 bases, the J end lost 2 bases, and 6 bases lay between the germline ends. The CDR3 has 14 amino acids. Looked up from germline, CDR1 is LNHNV and CDR2 is YYDKDF (reference sequence). The CDR3 sequence: CATSREQNTDTQYF. CDR3 in DNA: TGTGCCACCAGCAGAGAACAGAACACAGATACGCAGTATTTT.

This clone was seen a few times. This chain connects TRBV29-1 to TRBJ2-1; D call uncertain. Germline values: CDR1 SQVTM, CDR2 ANQGSEA. Trimming removed 3 bases at V and 3 bases at J, with 6 bases between. This CDR3 is built from 12 residues. The CDR3 sequence: CSVEVDYNEQFF. In DNA form, the CDR3 reads TGCAGCGTTGAGGTTGACTACAATGAGCAGTTCTTC.

This clone came up a few times. The V gene is TRBV29-1, the J gene TRBJ1-2; no definite D call. Trimming stripped 7 bases from V and 7 bases from J, with 19 bases between. Germline CDR1 is SQVTM and CDR2 is ANQGSEA. This CDR3 region has 13 residues. The CDR3 sequence is CSAKTGNNVGYTF. The DNA of the CDR3 is TGCAGCGCAAAGACCGGGAACAATGTTGGCTACACCTTC.

The V gene is TRBV29-1, the J gene TRBJ2-5; D may be TRBD2 (5 bases). From germline, CDR1 is SQVTM and CDR2 ANQGSEA. Trimming removed 5 bases at V and 5 bases at J, with 15 bases between. The CDR3 extends over 13 amino acids. CDR3 loop: CSVPLTGGETQYF. CDR3 bases: TGCAGCGTTCCTCTAACGGGCGGGGAGACCCAGTACTTC.

This clone turned up a few times. The genes are TRBV28 and TRBJ2-1; TRBD2 is a possible D gene (5 bases). V lost 5 bases, J lost 6 bases, and 20 bases lay in between. The CDR3 covers 16 residues. Germline CDR1 is MDHEN and CDR2 is SYDVKM. This CDR3 reads CASSPHSGGLGNEQFF. The CDR3 nucleotides are TGTGCCAGCAGTCCCCACTCCGGAGGCCTTGGCAATGAGCAGTTCTTC.

With respect to this clone: Relative to the germline gene, one junction end is altered; a read error may explain this. V is TRBV7-9 and J is TRBJ1-1; D is ambiguous. Germline V gene lookup returns CDR1 SEHNR and CDR2 FQNEAQ (reference sequence). The CDR3 contains 12 residues. CDR3 protein: CASSIANTEAFF. The CDR3 DNA is TGTGCCAGCAGCATAGCGAACACTGAAGCTTTCTTT.

A few counts support this clone. J is TRBJ2-7 and V is TRBV29-1; perhaps TRBD1 as D (5 bases). V was pared by 1 base and J by 4 bases, with 11 bases between. This CDR3 comprises 13 residues. Germline assignment: CDR1 SQVTM and CDR2 ANQGSEA. CDR3 nucleotides: TGCAGCGTTGAAGGGACACCGCCTTACGAGCAGTACTTC. Its translation: CSVEGTPPYEQYF.

This chain connects TRBV7-2 to TRBJ1-5; D is unclear. In germline, CDR1 is SGHTA, CDR2 FQGNSA. Trimming left V 5 bases short and J 5 bases short, with 10 bases between. The CDR3 extends over 13 amino acids. The CDR3 protein is CASSQIPDQPQHF. The CDR3 coding sequence is TGTGCCAGCAGCCAAATACCCGATCAGCCCCAGCATTTT.

The rearrangement links TRBV28 to TRBJ2-4; 9 bases line up with TRBD1. This CDR3 contains 16 residues. Unmatched junction bases numbered 8, after V lost 6 bases and J lost 2 bases. Per the germline V gene, CDR1 is MDHEN and CDR2 is SYDVKM. The CDR3 here is CASSDAGTGSKNIQYF. The CDR3 coding sequence is TGTGCCAGCAGCGACGCCGGGACAGGGTCCAAAAACATTCAGTACTTC.

This clone showed up just once. This chain connects TRBV30 to TRBJ1-2; D gene uncertain. V lost 4 bases and J 7 bases, leaving 16 bases between the germline ends. The CDR3 runs 13 residues. Germline V CDR1 and CDR2: GTSNPN, SVGIG (reference sequence). This CDR3 is CAWTANLIGGYTF. The DNA of the CDR3 is TGTGCCTGGACCGCCAATTTGATCGGTGGCTACACCTTC.

This clone was seen only a few times. The rearrangement joins TRBV5-1 to TRBJ2-7; D gene ambiguous. In germline, CDR1 is SGHRS, CDR2 YFSETQ. V lost 4 bases and J lost 7, with 9 bases in between. The CDR3 covers 11 residues. The CDR3 DNA is TGCGCCAGCAGCCCAGACATTGAGCAGTACTTC. This translates into CASSPDIEQYF.

The chain carries TRBV2 and TRBJ1-5; 8 bases fit TRBD1. Germline assignment: CDR1 SNHLY and CDR2 FYNNEI. With 8 bases clipped from V and 6 bases from J, the junction kept 6 bases outside the gene matches. This CDR3 has 13 residues. CDR3 residues: CASAVQGAQPQHF. The CDR3 DNA follows: TGTGCCAGCGCGGTCCAGGGGGCTCAGCCCCAGCATTTT. The entire variable domain, with the rest obtained from reference TRBV2 and TRBJ1-5, is as follows: EPEVTQTPSHQVTQMGQEVILRCVPISNHLYFYWYRQILGQKVEFLVSFYNNEISEKSEIFDDQFSVERPDGSNFTLKIRSTKLEDSAMYFCASAVQGAQPQHFGDGTRLSIL.

V gene TRBV29-1 combines with J gene TRBJ1-2; D is perhaps TRBD1 (6 bases). This CDR3 region has 13 residues. V was clipped by 6 bases and J by 4 bases, with 15 bases between them. The germline gives CDR1 SQVTM, CDR2 ANQGSEA. The CDR3 spells CSVNRVLAYGYTF. The CDR3, as DNA: TGCAGCGTAAACAGGGTACTCGCCTATGGCTACACCTTC.

This clone was seen a few times. The chain recombines TRBV30 with TRBJ2-7; 10 bases align to TRBD1. CDR3 length equals 12 residues. The trim removed 5 bases at V and 2 bases at J, leaving 0 bases unmatched. The germline V gene has CDR1 GTSNPN and CDR2 SVGIG (reference sequence). The CDR3 protein is CAWGQGAYEQYF. The CDR3, as DNA: TGTGCCTGGGGACAGGGGGCCTACGAGCAGTACTTC.

This clone was detected only a few times. The chain combines TRBV28 with TRBJ2-3; D is undetermined. Trimming removed 3 bases from V and 4 bases from J, with 5 bases in between. The CDR3 has 12 amino acids. Germline V lookup: CDR1 MDHEN, CDR2 SYDVKM. The CDR3 region has the DNA TGTGCCAGCAGTTTTTGGGCAGATACGCAGTATTTT. Translation gives CASSFWADTQYF.

The chain uses TRBV28 and TRBJ1-2, with 7 bases aligning to TRBD1. There are 15 residues in the CDR3. CDR1 is MDHEN, CDR2 SYDVKM, per germline. V was pared by 6 bases and J by 2 bases, with 9 bases of the junction left unmatched. CDR3 protein: CASSITTGINYGYTF. As DNA, the CDR3 is TGTGCCAGCAGCATAACGACAGGGATCAACTATGGCTACACCTTC.

This clone has a count of ten or more. This chain connects TRBV28 to TRBJ2-7; the match to TRBD2 covers 14 bases. V was pared by 3 bases and J by 12 bases, with 13 bases of the junction left unmatched. Germline V gene data show CDR1 as MDHEN and CDR2 as SYDVKM. CDR3 length: 16 residues. This chain's CDR3 is CASSFSRGLAGGEAYF. In nucleotides, the CDR3 is TGTGCCAGCAGTTTTAGTAGAGGACTAGCGGGAGGAGAGGCGTACTTC. The full variable domain, its missing parts supplied by reference TRBV28 and TRBJ2-7, is DVKVTQSSRYLVKRTGEKVFLECVQDMDHENMFWYRQDPGLGLRLIYFSYDVKMKEKGDIPEGYSVSREKKERFSLILESASTNQTSMYLCASSFSRGLAGGEAYFGPGTRLTVT.

V and J are TRBV20-1 and TRBJ2-7; 7 nucleotides line up with TRBD1. With V trimmed by 4 bases and J by 7 bases, 4 bases remained unmatched. From germline, CDR1 is DFQATT and CDR2 SNEGSKA (reference sequence). The CDR3 totals 11 residues. The chain's CDR3 is CSANRGREQYF. As DNA, the CDR3 is TGCAGTGCTAACAGGGGACGGGAGCAGTACTTC.

This clone occurred a few times. This rearrangement joins TRBV29-1 to TRBJ2-7; D is possibly TRBD1 or TRBD2 (6 bases each). Germline CDR1 SQVTM, CDR2 ANQGSEA. This CDR3 contains 16 residues. V was shortened by 6 bases and J by 5 bases, with 26 bases between the two germline ends. The CDR3 DNA follows: TGCAGCGTAGAGGGCCTCGGGATGGTGGGGGGCAACGAGCAGTACTTC. Its protein is CSVEGLGMVGGNEQYF.

The chain carries TRBV29-1 and TRBJ2-3; 14 bases agree with TRBD2. The V gene end was trimmed by 6 bases and the J gene end by 5 bases; junction bases not matched to a gene: 4. The CDR3 runs 14 residues. Germline-derived CDR1 and CDR2 are SQVTM and ANQGSEA. CDR3: CSVAGLAGEDTQYF. In nucleotides, the CDR3 is TGCAGCGTCGCGGGACTAGCGGGGGAAGATACGCAGTATTTT.

This rearrangement joins TRBV2 to TRBJ2-5; TRBD1 matches 11 bases. V trimming: 5 bases; J trimming: 7 bases; junction bases outside the gene matches: 9. The CDR3 loop spans 15 amino acids. The V gene's germline CDR1 is SNHLY and CDR2 FYNNEI. Here the CDR3 reads CASSSLRDRGATQYF. CDR3 nucleotide sequence: TGTGCCAGCAGTTCCCTCCGGGACAGGGGGGCGACCCAGTACTTC.

This clone is labeled as medium-sized. This chain connects TRBV21-1 to TRBJ1-1; TRBD1 is the table's D call and was not checked against the DNA. TRBV21-1 is a listed pseudogene. The CDR3 is 14 residues long. CDR3 DNA: TGTGCCAGCAGCAAACAGGACAGGAACACTGAAGCTTTCTTT. This gives the protein CASSKQDRNTEAFF.